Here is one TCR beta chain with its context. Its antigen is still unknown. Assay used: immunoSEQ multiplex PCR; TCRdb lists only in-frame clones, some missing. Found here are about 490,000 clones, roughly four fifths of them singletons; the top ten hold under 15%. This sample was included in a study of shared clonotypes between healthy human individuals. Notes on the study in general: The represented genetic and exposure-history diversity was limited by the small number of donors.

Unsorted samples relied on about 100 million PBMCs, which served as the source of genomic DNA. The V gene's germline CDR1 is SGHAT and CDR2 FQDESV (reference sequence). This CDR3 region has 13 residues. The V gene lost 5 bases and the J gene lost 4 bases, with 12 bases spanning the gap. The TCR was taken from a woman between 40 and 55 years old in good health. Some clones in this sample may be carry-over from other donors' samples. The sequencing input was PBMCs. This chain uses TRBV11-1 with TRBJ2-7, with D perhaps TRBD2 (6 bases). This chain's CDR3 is CASSRLGPYEQYF. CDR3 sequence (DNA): TGTGCCAGCAGCCGACTAGGCCCGTACGAGCAGTACTTC.